The 14 T cell receptor beta chains presented below share a single source sample, sequenced in a study of T cell responses to AZD1222 COVID-19 vaccine. Measured with immunoSEQ multiplex PCR; TCRdb has only the in-frame clones, and not every one. The sample lists roughly 120,000 clones; more than 70% were seen once. Here the sequenced sample was peripheral blood, taken 28 days after the second AZD1222 dose. These receptors came from an adult who received the AZD1222 COVID-19 vaccine.

The V call is TRBV19, the J call TRBJ1-1; 7 bases agree with TRBD1. The CDR3 is made up of 15 amino acids. Germline CDR1 and CDR2: LNHDA and SQIVND (reference sequence). Unmatched junction bases numbered 6, after V lost 3 bases and J lost 2 bases. DNA for the CDR3: TGTGCCAGTAGTATTGGGGGGACAGTCAACACTGAAGCTTTCTTT. Its translation: CASSIGGTVNTEAFF.

V and J are TRBV12-3 or TRBV12-4 and TRBJ1-5; perhaps TRBD1 as D (5 bases). This CDR3 is 13 amino acids long. With 1 base removed from V and 9 bases from J, the gap between germline ends came to 10 bases. The DNA of the CDR3 is TGTGCCAGCAGTTTAGAGGGGTTAAGGCCCCAGCATTTT. This sequence encodes CASSLEGLRPQHF.

The rearrangement uses TRBV5-4 and TRBJ1-4; the D gene is possibly TRBD1 (6 bases). The germline V gene has CDR1 SGHNT and CDR2 YYREEE (reference sequence). The CDR3 spans 14 residues. Between the trimmed V and J ends, which lost 4 bases and 2 bases, there was a span of 9 bases. This CDR3 reads CASSVGGTNEKLFF. The CDR3 DNA is TGTGCCAGCAGCGTAGGGGGGACTAATGAAAAACTGTTTTTT.

The V gene is TRBV6-5, the J gene TRBJ1-3; D gene ambiguous. V lost 6 bases and J lost 2, with 8 bases in between. The CDR3 extends over 13 amino acids. The germline CDR1 and CDR2 sequences are MNHEY and SVGAGI. The CDR3 DNA is TGTGCCAGCAGGGGAGGAACTGGAAACACCATATATTTT. This translates into CASRGGTGNTIYF.

The gene calls are TRBV18 and TRBJ2-3; the D call may be TRBD1 or TRBD2 (5 bases each). Trimming shortened V by 3 bases and J by 0 bases, and 10 bases separated the two germline ends. CDR3 size: 15 residues. Germline CDR1 is KGHSH and CDR2 is LQKENI. This CDR3 is CASSPRESSTDTQYF. The CDR3 bases are TGTGCCAGCTCACCCAGGGAGTCAAGCACAGATACGCAGTATTTT.

The V call is TRBV9, the J call TRBJ2-1, with 11 bases lining up with TRBD1. Germline V CDR1 and CDR2: SGDLS, YYNGEE. The ends lost 0 bases at V and 10 bases at J; junction bases unmatched: 12. The CDR3 runs 17 residues. CDR3 protein: CASSVAASDRGLEEQFF. Written as DNA, the CDR3 is TGTGCCAGCAGCGTAGCAGCGTCGGACAGGGGGCTAGAAGAGCAGTTCTTC.

The gene calls are TRBV28 and TRBJ1-4; no clear D. This CDR3 is 15 amino acids long. Between the trimmed V and J ends, which lost 6 bases and 3 bases, there was a span of 14 bases. The germline gives CDR1 MDHEN, CDR2 SYDVKM. The CDR3 DNA is TGTGCCAGCAGGTCCCAAGTAGTGTCTAATGAAAAACTGTTTTTT. It encodes CASRSQVVSNEKLFF.

J is TRBJ1-3 and V is TRBV3-1 (or the pseudogene TRBV3-2), with a weak D call TRBD1 (6 bases). The CDR3 has 17 amino acids. Germline CDR1 is LGHDT and CDR2 is YNNKEL (reference sequence). V lost 3 bases and J lost 0, with 15 bases in between. The CDR3 sequence is CASSHGGQPRSGNTIYF. CDR3 DNA: TGTGCCAGCAGCCATGGAGGACAGCCTCGCTCTGGAAACACCATATATTTT.

This clone has a handful of counts. The chain joins TRBV9 to TRBJ2-5; TRBD2 matches at 7 bases. From germline, CDR1 is SGDLS and CDR2 YYNGEE. CDR3 length equals 15 residues. V was clipped by 4 bases and J by 3 bases; unmatched bases: 9. The CDR3 is CASSPYGLAEETQYF. In DNA, the CDR3 is TGTGCCAGCAGCCCATACGGTCTAGCGGAAGAGACCCAGTACTTC.

The chain recombines TRBV7-9 with TRBJ1-6, with no clear D. The V gene's germline CDR1 is SEHNR and CDR2 FQNEAQ (reference sequence). The CDR3 has 12 residues. V shed 5 bases and J shed 6 bases, with 5 bases lying between them. The CDR3 spells CASSPLNSPLHF. The CDR3 DNA follows: TGTGCCAGCAGCCCTCTTAATTCACCCCTCCACTTT. Looking up the rest from reference TRBV7-9 and TRBJ1-6 gives the full variable domain: DTGVSQNPRHKITKRGQNVTFRCDPISEHNRLYWYRQTLGQGPEFLTYFQNEAQLEKSRLLSDRFSAERPKGSFSTLEIQRTEQGDSAMYLCASSPLNSPLHFGNGTRLTVT.

The CDR3 nucleotides read TGCGCCAGCAGTAGAAGCGGGAGGGTCACAGATACGCAGTATTTT. As protein: CASSRSGRVTDTQYF. The chain recombines TRBV5-1 with TRBJ2-3; 10 positions agree with TRBD2. With V trimmed by 5 bases and J by 2 bases, 5 bases remained unmatched. Germline V gene data show CDR1 as SGHRS and CDR2 as YFSETQ. The CDR3 is 15 amino acids.

The J gene is TRBJ2-5, the V gene TRBV18, with 9 bases lining up with TRBD1. Germline-derived CDR1 and CDR2 are KGHSH and LQKENI. V lost 3 bases to trimming and J lost 4 bases; unmatched junction nucleotides: 6. CDR3 length: 15 amino acids. The CDR3 sequence: CASSPRTGEGETQYF. CDR3 nucleotide sequence: TGTGCCAGCTCACCGCGGACAGGGGAAGGAGAGACCCAGTACTTC. The entire variable domain, with the rest obtained from reference TRBV18 and TRBJ2-5, is as follows: NAGVMQNPRHLVRRRGQEARLRCSPMKGHSHVYWYRQLPEEGLKFMVYLQKENIIDESGMPKERFSAEFPKEGPSILRIQQVVRGDSAAYFCASSPRTGEGETQYFGPGTRLLVL.

The chain combines TRBV7-9 with TRBJ2-5; D possibly uses TRBD1 or TRBD2 (5 bases each). Trimming shortened V by 3 bases and J by 5 bases, and 13 bases separated the two germline ends. Germline V gene lookup returns CDR1 SEHNR and CDR2 FQNEAQ (reference sequence). The CDR3 loop spans 14 amino acids. The CDR3 sequence is CASSFMGEVETQYF. As DNA, the CDR3 is TGTGCCAGCAGCTTCATGGGGGAAGTGGAGACCCAGTACTTC. The variable domain in full, with the rest retrieved from reference TRBV7-9 and TRBJ2-5, is DTGVSQNPRHKITKRGQNVTFRCDPISEHNRLYWYRQTLGQGPEFLTYFQNEAQLEKSRLLSDRFSAERPKGSFSTLEIQRTEQGDSAMYLCASSFMGEVETQYFGPGTRLLVL.

CDR3 in amino acids: CASSSPGTGTYGYTF. The CDR3 DNA sequence: TGTGCCAGCAGTTCTCCCGGGACAGGGACCTATGGCTACACCTTC. The chain links TRBV28 to TRBJ1-2; TRBD1 matches 9 bases. V gave up 4 bases and J gave up 4 bases; unmatched junction bases: 7. Germline CDR1 and CDR2: MDHEN and SYDVKM. CDR3 length: 15 amino acids.